This TCR beta chain originates from a study of CD8+ T cells in alopecia areata. Study information: Tofacitinib administration to treated patients was oral, at 5 to 10 mg twice daily. Study-wide points: Numerous clones, expanded in lesions, remained in scalp and blood during tofacitinib.

This CDR3 is 12 amino acids long. CDR1 SEHNR and CDR2 FQNEAQ come from the germline V gene (reference sequence). The ends were cut back, 5 bases at V and 10 bases at J, with 14 bases in the middle. This clone was observed once. Its target is unknown. Following RNA extraction, reverse transcription yielded cDNA that acted as the sequencing template. Data came from immunoSEQ multiplex PCR; TCRdb stores just in-frame clones and leaves some out. Of around 150,000 clones listed, around 82% are singletons. The treatment denotes: oral pan-JAK inhibitor, 5-10 mg twice daily. It was from alopecia areata patients that lesional scalp punch biopsies and peripheral blood were collected.

The sequence came from a human donor with alopecia areata. This specimen was CD8+ T cells sorted from blood, taken at week 4, from a patient treated with tofacitinib. V gene TRBV7-9 combines with J gene TRBJ1-2; D unclear. The CDR3 loop reads CASSGSQADYTF. CDR3 DNA sequence: TGTGCCAGCAGCGGAAGTCAAGCGGACTACACCTTC.